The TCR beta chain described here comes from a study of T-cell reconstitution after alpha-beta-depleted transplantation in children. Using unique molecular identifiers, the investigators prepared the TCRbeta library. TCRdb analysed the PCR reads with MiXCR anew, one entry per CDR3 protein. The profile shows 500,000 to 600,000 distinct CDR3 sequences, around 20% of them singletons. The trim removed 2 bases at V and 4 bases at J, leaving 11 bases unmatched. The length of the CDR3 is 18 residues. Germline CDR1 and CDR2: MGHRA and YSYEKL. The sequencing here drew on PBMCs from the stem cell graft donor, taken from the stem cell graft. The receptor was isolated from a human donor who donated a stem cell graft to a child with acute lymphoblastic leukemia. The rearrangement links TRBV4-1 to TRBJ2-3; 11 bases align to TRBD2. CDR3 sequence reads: CASSQPRLTSGVADTQYF. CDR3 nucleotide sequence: TGCGCCAGCAGCCAACCCCGACTGACTAGCGGGGTTGCAGATACGCAGTATTTT.